This T cell receptor (beta chain) was retrieved from a study of radiation and T cells in renal cell carcinoma. Here immunoSEQ multiplex PCR was the method, and the copy in TCRdb shows in-frame clones only, minus some. The data contain roughly 160,000 clones, 88% of them singletons. Trimming took off 2 bases at V and 6 bases at J, with 5 bases between the two ends. The CDR3 is 12 residues long. Germline V CDR1 and CDR2: SGHVS, FQNEAQ. Time point described: blood 4 weeks post-SBRT, at nephrectomy. This sample's treatment: 15 Gy SBRT to primary tumor, nephrectomy 4 weeks later. V usage is TRBV7-8 and J usage is TRBJ2-1; D gene uncertain. This TCR was sampled from a woman in her forties or fifties with renal cell carcinoma. Sequencing used blood, obtained from a patient whose treatment included radiotherapy and nephrectomy. The CDR3 reads CASSLNGNEQFF. The CDR3 DNA follows: TGTGCCAGCAGCTTAAATGGCAATGAGCAGTTCTTC.